This T cell receptor beta chain was recorded in a study of cytomegalovirus exposure and HLA in healthy donors. Study background: A preliminary data release comprised about 85 million unique TCRs obtained from HLA-typed donors.

Primers included in the PCR were 60 Vbeta and 13 Jbeta primers. TCRdb keeps only in-frame clones here, not all; method: immunoSEQ multiplex PCR. Of some 190,000 clones listed, 81% were seen once; the top ten hold 3.4%. Study-level results: Researchers counted 150 to 200 TCR beta chains as cytomegalovirus-associated. The likely explanation for a cluster of highly shared sequence variants was sequencing artifact.

V lost 7 bases, J lost 4 bases, and 11 bases stayed unmatched. From germline, CDR1 is MDHEN and CDR2 SYDVKM. This CDR3 contains 15 residues. This clone has more than one count but fewer than ten. No antigen is known for it. The chain has TRBV28 and TRBJ1-1; 8 positions match TRBD1. Source material: PBMCs. The receptor was isolated from a man in his forties or fifties in good health and CMV-seropositive. The CDR3 bases are TGTGCCAGCATCTCCAGGGGGCACGGGGGCACTGAAGCTTTCTTT. Protein product: CASISRGHGGTEAFF.